Following are 21 T cell receptor beta chains from one sample sequenced in a study of CD8+CD57+ T cells in acquired aplastic anemia. Both TCR beta VDJ combination and CDR3 sequence profiling were carried out. Genomic DNA was the template for this profiling. MiXCR, applied by TCRdb to the reads, yields one record per CDR3 protein. The sample includes under 200,000 distinct CDR3 sequences, 40% to 60% of them seen just once. Sequencing involved patients with CD8+CD57+ cell expansion previously shown by flow cytometry. Input material: sorted CD4+, CD8+, or CD8+CD57+ T cells (not recorded which) from PBMCs. These TCRs come from a human donor with aplastic anemia.

This clonotype showed up many times. The chain is built from TRBV11-1 and TRBJ1-1; 11 positions match TRBD1. The germline CDR1 and CDR2 sequences are SGHAT and FQDESV (reference sequence). Losses at the gene ends were 5 bases for V and 1 base for J; bases not matched to a gene: 12. The CDR3 has 18 amino acids. The CDR3 spells CASSPFRDRGGKNTEAFF. For the CDR3, the DNA is TGTGCCAGCAGCCCCTTTCGGGACAGGGGGGGTAAGAACACTGAAGCTTTCTTT.

The chain carries TRBV11-2 and TRBJ2-1; the match to TRBD2 covers 8 bases. With V trimmed by 4 bases and J by 8 bases, 10 bases remained unmatched. CDR3 size: 15 residues. CDR1 and CDR2 (germline): SGHAT, FQNNGV. The CDR3 protein is CASSSTGGKDDEQFF. The CDR3 coding sequence is TGTGCCAGCAGCTCGACGGGGGGGAAAGACGATGAGCAGTTCTTC.

The chain uses TRBV2 and TRBJ2-2, with D possibly TRBD2 on 7 matching bases. There are 15 residues in the CDR3. CDR1 is SNHLY, CDR2 FYNNEI, per germline. With 8 bases removed from V and 5 bases from J, the gap between germline ends came to 18 bases. The CDR3 DNA sequence: TGTGCCAGCTGGAGGTGGGGGGGCCGTACCGGGGAGCTGTTTTTT. Residues: CASWRWGGRTGELFF.

The chain links TRBV7-3 to TRBJ1-2; D is uncertain. The germline CDR1 and CDR2 sequences are SGHTA and FQGTGA. With 7 bases removed from V and 2 bases from J, the gap between germline ends came to 11 bases. CDR3 length equals 13 residues. This chain's CDR3 is CASKPTGNYGYTF. DNA for the CDR3: TGTGCCAGCAAACCGACGGGGAACTATGGCTACACCTTC.

In its sample, this clonotype was seen a few times. The rearrangement joins TRBV19 to TRBJ1-1; D not certain. Trimming cost V 5 bases and J 1 base, with 8 bases left between them. CDR3 length: 13 residues. The V gene's germline CDR1 is LNHDA and CDR2 SQIVND (reference sequence). The CDR3 here is CASSGMSNTEAFF. CDR3 sequence (DNA): TGTGCCAGTAGTGGTATGTCGAACACTGAAGCTTTCTTT.

A note on this clonotype: Here the CDR3 omits its conserved ending phenylalanine or tryptophan, so a read error is the likely source. This rearrangement joins TRBV7-9 to TRBJ2-7, with D possibly TRBD2 on 5 matching bases. The V gene lost 3 bases and the J gene lost 3 bases, with 15 bases spanning the gap. Germline CDR1 is SEHNR and CDR2 is FQNEAQ (reference sequence). The length of the CDR3 is 15 residues. The CDR3 sequence: CASSFYEGPGYEQYL. CDR3 bases: TGTGCCAGCAGCTTTTACGAGGGTCCCGGCTACGAGCAGTACCTC.

This clonotype has ten or more counts. The CDR3 coding sequence is TGTGCCAGCAGCTTAGCATGGCAGGGGGATGAAGCTTTCTTT. Protein: CASSLAWQGDEAFF. The rearrangement uses TRBV7-9 and TRBJ1-1, with 7 bases lining up with TRBD1. Germline V lookup: CDR1 SEHNR, CDR2 FQNEAQ (reference sequence). Germline trimming cut 0 bases from V and 7 bases from J; bases unmatched to any gene: 5. This CDR3 is 14 amino acids long. Using reference TRBV7-9 and TRBJ1-1 for the parts outside the CDR3, the full variable domain is DTGVSQNPRHKITKRGQNVTFRCDPISEHNRLYWYRQTLGQGPEFLTYFQNEAQLEKSRLLSDRFSAERPKGSFSTLEIQRTEQGDSAMYLCASSLAWQGDEAFFGQGTRLTVV.

V gene TRBV5-1 combines with J gene TRBJ2-1, with TRBD2 matching 10 bases. V shed 1 base, J shed 9 bases, and the junction held 10 bases outside the gene matches. Germline assignment: CDR1 SGHRS and CDR2 YFSETQ. CDR3 length equals 16 residues. The CDR3 here is CASSLKPSGGVGEQFF. In nucleotides, the CDR3 is TGCGCCAGCAGCTTGAAGCCCAGCGGGGGGGTGGGTGAGCAGTTCTTC.

This clonotype came up many times. V is TRBV10-3 and J is TRBJ2-2; 7 bases are shared with TRBD1. Germline CDR1 is ENHRY and CDR2 is SYGVKD. This CDR3 contains 17 residues. V shed 5 bases and J 6 bases; nucleotides not matched to a gene: 15. CDR3 DNA: TGTGCCATCAGTCCGAACCACCGGGACAGAGAGGCCGGGGAGCTGTTTTTT. Translation gives CAISPNHRDREAGELFF.

V is TRBV29-1 and J is TRBJ2-3; 9 nucleotides match TRBD1. This CDR3 has 14 amino acids. The V gene's germline CDR1 is SQVTM and CDR2 ANQGSEA. V dropped 5 bases and J dropped 11; count of bases not matched to a gene: 14. The chain's CDR3 is CSVTDRGNTGEQYF. In DNA form, the CDR3 reads TGCAGCGTTACGGACAGGGGAAACACCGGGGAGCAGTATTTT.

The chain couples TRBV7-3 to TRBJ2-7; 8 bases are a match to TRBD1. Looked up from germline, CDR1 is SGHTA and CDR2 is FQGTGA. The V and J ends lost 5 bases and 11 bases, in that order; junction bases with no gene match: 5. This CDR3 is built from 11 residues. The CDR3 spells CASSAGQEEYF. The DNA for the CDR3 is TGTGCCAGCAGCGCGGGACAGGAAGAGTACTTC. Combining the CDR3 with reference TRBV7-3 and TRBJ2-7 gives the whole variable domain GAGVSQTPSNKVTEKGKYVELRCDPISGHTALYWYRQSLGQGPEFLIYFQGTGAADDSGLPNDRFFAVRPEGSVSTLKIQRTERGDSAVYLCASSAGQEEYFGPGTRLTVT.

This clonotype was seen a handful of times. V is TRBV6-1 and J is TRBJ1-2; 8 bases are a match to TRBD1. The CDR3 has 13 amino acids. V shed 5 bases and J 8 bases; nucleotides not matched to a gene: 7. CDR1 is MNHNS and CDR2 is SASEGT in the germline V gene. The CDR3 nucleotides read TGTGCCAGCAGTCCCGGACAGGGCTCGGGCTACACCTTC. It is translated as CASSPGQGSGYTF.

Ten or more counts support this clonotype. V usage is TRBV7-3 and J usage is TRBJ2-5; 9 bases map to TRBD1. With 6 bases clipped from V and 2 bases from J, the junction kept 4 bases outside the gene matches. The germline V gene has CDR1 SGHTA and CDR2 FQGTGA. This CDR3 region has 14 residues. The CDR3 is CASRPGTGQETQYF. The CDR3 region has the DNA TGTGCCAGCAGACCCGGGACAGGGCAAGAGACCCAGTACTTC.

The rearrangement joins TRBV27 to TRBJ2-5, with 7 bases lining up with TRBD2. CDR1 is MNHEY and CDR2 is SMNVEV in the germline V gene (reference sequence). V was clipped by 2 bases and J by 7 bases; unmatched bases: 13. This CDR3 is 16 amino acids long. CDR3 sequence: CASSLRDPAGYVTQYF. In DNA, the CDR3 is TGTGCCAGCAGTTTAAGGGACCCAGCGGGATATGTGACCCAGTACTTC.

CDR3: CASIASGRIQYF. The CDR3 region has the DNA TGTGCCAGTATTGCTAGCGGGAGGATTCAGTACTTC. V gene TRBV6-1 combines with J gene TRBJ2-5, with 11 bases lining up with TRBD2. Germline assignment: CDR1 MNHNS and CDR2 SASEGT. The CDR3 length is 12 residues. V lost 9 bases to trimming and J lost 11 bases; unmatched junction nucleotides: 8.

This clonotype was seen many times. This chain links TRBV6-2 or TRBV6-3 with TRBJ2-5, with a tentative D call TRBD1 (6 bases). CDR1 and CDR2 from the germline V gene are MNHEY and SVGEGT. The CDR3 covers 13 residues. Trimming took 8 bases from V and 5 from J, leaving 15 bases between them. CDR3 coding DNA: TGTGCCAGCTCTCAGGGGTTGGCGGAGACCCAGTACTTC. Translation: CASSQGLAETQYF.

The J gene is TRBJ2-7, the V gene TRBV5-4; 7 bases align to TRBD2. The CDR3 is 14 amino acids. Germline V lookup: CDR1 SGHNT, CDR2 YYREEE (reference sequence). Trimming at V came to 4 bases and at J to 2 bases, leaving 6 bases not matched to a gene. CDR3 DNA: TGTGCCAGCAGCCTCGGAGCGGGGACCTACGAGCAGTACTTC. It specifies CASSLGAGTYEQYF.

The table lists this clonotype with many counts. The genes are TRBV20-1 and TRBJ2-1; 8 nucleotides align to TRBD2. Germline V lookup: CDR1 DFQATT, CDR2 SNEGSKA (reference sequence). This CDR3 is 15 amino acids long. V trimming: 0 bases; J trimming: 7 bases; junction bases outside the gene matches: 8. In DNA, the CDR3 is TGCAGTGCTAGAGAAGCGAGACTAGCGCAAAATGAGCAGTTCTTC. Protein sequence: CSAREARLAQNEQFF.

The table lists this clonotype with many counts. The rearrangement links TRBV7-9 to TRBJ2-3; 10 nucleotides line up with TRBD2. CDR1 is SEHNR, CDR2 FQNEAQ, per germline (reference sequence). The length of the CDR3 is 15 residues. V shed 3 bases, J shed 4 bases, and the junction held 4 bases outside the gene matches. CDR3: CASSFASGSSDTQYF. The CDR3 DNA is TGTGCCAGCAGCTTCGCTAGCGGGAGTTCAGATACGCAGTATTTT.

This sequence joins TRBV5-1 and TRBJ2-7; D unclear. V lost 0 bases, J lost 3 bases, and 10 bases lay in between. This CDR3 spans 14 amino acids. CDR1 and CDR2 (germline): SGHRS, YFSETQ. Here the CDR3 reads CASSLAAVDYEQYF. The CDR3 region has the DNA TGCGCCAGCAGCTTGGCGGCAGTCGACTACGAGCAGTACTTC.

Many counts were recorded for this clonotype. The V call is TRBV4-1, the J call TRBJ2-7; a possible D gene is TRBD2 (6 bases). With 7 bases removed from V and 3 bases from J, the gap between germline ends came to 19 bases. Per germline, CDR1 MGHRA and CDR2 YSYEKL. The CDR3 length is 15 residues. CDR3 nucleotides: TGCGCCAGCAAGCGGGCAGCGGAGCGAGGCTACGAGCAGTACTTC. Residues: CASKRAAERGYEQYF.